The 8 T cell receptor beta chains reported below all come from one sample, sequenced in a study of blood T cell repertoires in COVID-19. TCRdb's copy holds only in-frame clones and misses some; the assay was immunoSEQ multiplex PCR. Altogether some 190,000 clones are present, roughly nine tenths being singletons, with the ten largest covering around 24%. Sequencing was performed on PBMCs or T cells enriched from blood (not recorded which). These receptor sequences come from a woman between 40 and 55 years old in a cohort exposed to, infected with or recovered from COVID-19 (not recorded which).

The chain couples TRBV7-9 to TRBJ2-1; D unclear. From germline, CDR1 is SEHNR and CDR2 FQNEAQ (reference sequence). V lost 3 bases and J lost 0, with 6 bases in between. This CDR3 spans 14 amino acids. The CDR3 sequence: CASSLVSSYNEQFF. Here the CDR3 DNA reads TGTGCCAGCAGCTTGGTGAGCTCCTACAATGAGCAGTTCTTC.

This chain links TRBV11-3 with TRBJ1-3, with TRBD1 as a possible D gene (5 bases). V was trimmed by 4 bases and J by 1 base, leaving 8 bases between them. Germline V gives CDR1 SGHNT, CDR2 YENEEA. The length of the CDR3 is 14 residues. CDR3 DNA sequence: TGTGCCAGCAGCTCCAGGGATTCTGGAAACACCATATATTTT. Translation gives CASSSRDSGNTIYF.

The chain links TRBV4-1 to TRBJ1-1, with 9 bases identical to TRBD1. Trimming at V came to 2 bases and at J to 5 bases, leaving 9 bases not matched to a gene. CDR1 is MGHRA and CDR2 is YSYEKL in the germline V gene. The CDR3 runs 16 residues. The CDR3 sequence is CASSQTPGQGRTEAFF. CDR3 sequence (DNA): TGCGCCAGCAGCCAAACCCCCGGACAGGGGCGGACTGAAGCTTTCTTT.

The chain joins TRBV6-5 to TRBJ1-6; a weak D match, TRBD1 (5 bases). The CDR3 contains 15 residues. Germline V gene sequence: CDR1 MNHEY, CDR2 SVGAGI. Trimming removed 0 bases at V and 7 bases at J, with 10 bases between. CDR3 sequence: CASSYSGGINSPLHF. The CDR3 DNA reads as TGTGCCAGCAGTTACTCCGGGGGAATCAATTCACCCCTCCACTTT.

This rearrangement joins TRBV7-2 to TRBJ1-2, with 7 bases that match TRBD1. Germline loops: CDR1 SGHTA, CDR2 FQGNSA. The CDR3 consists of 13 residues. J lost 8 bases, V lost 5 bases, and 8 bases had no gene match. The CDR3 sequence: CASSPIRGAGYTF. Written as DNA, the CDR3 is TGTGCCAGCAGCCCCATCAGGGGGGCGGGCTACACCTTC. Looking up the rest from reference TRBV7-2 and TRBJ1-2 gives the full variable domain: GAGVSQSPSNKVTEKGKDVELRCDPISGHTALYWYRQSLGQGLEFLIYFQGNSAPDKSGLPSDRFSAERTGGSVSTLTIQRTQQEDSAVYLCASSPIRGAGYTFGSGTRLTVV.

The rearrangement uses TRBV6-1 and TRBJ1-1; D is uncertain. Germline lookup yields CDR1 MNHNS and CDR2 SASEGT. This CDR3 spans 14 amino acids. Trimming cost V 1 base and J 8 bases, with 14 bases left between them. CDR3 nucleotide sequence: TGTGCCAGCAGTGAAGTCGCCGATCGAGGGGAAGCTTTCTTT. Its translation is CASSEVADRGEAFF.

This chain connects TRBV4-2 to TRBJ2-5; 8 bases map to TRBD1. Germline CDR1 is LGHNA and CDR2 is YNFKEQ. Trimming took 3 bases from V and 5 from J; bases not matched to a gene: 8. This CDR3 has 15 amino acids. The CDR3 sequence is CASSQLTGGWETQYF. The CDR3 DNA reads as TGTGCCAGCAGCCAGCTTACAGGGGGTTGGGAGACCCAGTACTTC.

V is TRBV19 and J is TRBJ1-2; 10 bases align to TRBD1. Germline-derived CDR1 and CDR2 are LNHDA and SQIVND (reference sequence). This CDR3 contains 16 residues. Trimming took 3 bases from V and 2 from J; bases not matched to a gene: 6. CDR3 in DNA: TGTGCCAGTAGTATCCCCAGGACAGGGGGGAACTATGGCTACACCTTC. Protein sequence: CASSIPRTGGNYGYTF.